This T cell receptor beta chain was identified in a study of blood T cell repertoires in COVID-19. This CDR3 comprises 14 residues. The germline V gene encodes CDR1 LGHDT and CDR2 YNNKEL (reference sequence). V shed 3 bases and J shed 7 bases, with 12 bases lying between them. Profiled with immunoSEQ multiplex PCR; TCRdb holds only in-frame clones, not every one. The table lists 400,000 to 450,000 clones, roughly 91% of them singletons. The chain links TRBV3-1 (or the pseudogene TRBV3-2) to TRBJ2-2; D might be TRBD2 (6 bases). The material sequenced was PBMCs or T cells enriched from blood (not recorded which). This sequence originates from a man aged 18 to 29 who had recovered from COVID-19. Here the CDR3 DNA reads TGTGCCAGCAGCCATGAGGCGGGGAACGGGGAGCTGTTTTTT. It encodes CASSHEAGNGELFF.